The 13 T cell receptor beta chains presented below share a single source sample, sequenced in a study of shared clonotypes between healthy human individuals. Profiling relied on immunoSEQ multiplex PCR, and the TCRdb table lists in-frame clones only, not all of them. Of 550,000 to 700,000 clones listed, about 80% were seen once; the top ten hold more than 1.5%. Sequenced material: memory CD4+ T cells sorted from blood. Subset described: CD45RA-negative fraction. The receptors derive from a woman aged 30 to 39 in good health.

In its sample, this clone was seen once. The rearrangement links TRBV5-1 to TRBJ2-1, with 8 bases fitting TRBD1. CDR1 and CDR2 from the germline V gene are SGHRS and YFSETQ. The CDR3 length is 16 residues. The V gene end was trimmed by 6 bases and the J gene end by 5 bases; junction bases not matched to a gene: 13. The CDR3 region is CASKFLDRDLHNEQFF. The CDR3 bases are TGCGCCAGCAAATTCCTGGACAGGGACCTTCACAATGAGCAGTTCTTC. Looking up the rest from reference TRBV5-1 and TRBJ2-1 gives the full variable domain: KAGVTQTPRYLIKTRGQQVTLSCSPISGHRSVSWYQQTPGQGLQFLFEYFSETQRNKGNFPGRFSGRQFSNSRSEMNVSTLELGDSALYLCASKFLDRDLHNEQFFGPGTRLTVL.

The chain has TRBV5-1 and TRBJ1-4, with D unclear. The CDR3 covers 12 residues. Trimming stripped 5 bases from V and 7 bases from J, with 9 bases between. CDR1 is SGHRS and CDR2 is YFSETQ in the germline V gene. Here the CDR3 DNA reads TGCGCCAGCAGAGAGGGTGGTGAAAAACTGTTTTTT. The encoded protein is CASREGGEKLFF.

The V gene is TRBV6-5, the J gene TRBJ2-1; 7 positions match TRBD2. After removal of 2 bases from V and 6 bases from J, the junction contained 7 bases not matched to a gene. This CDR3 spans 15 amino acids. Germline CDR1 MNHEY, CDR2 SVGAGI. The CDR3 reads CASSYHREAGNEQFF. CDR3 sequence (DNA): TGTGCCAGCAGTTACCACCGGGAGGCAGGCAATGAGCAGTTCTTC.

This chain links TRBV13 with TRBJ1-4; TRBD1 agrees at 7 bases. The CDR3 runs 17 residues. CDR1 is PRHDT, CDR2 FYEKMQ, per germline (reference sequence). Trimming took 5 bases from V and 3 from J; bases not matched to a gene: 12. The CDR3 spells CASSHRQGSQANEKLFF. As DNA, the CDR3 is TGTGCCAGCAGCCACCGACAGGGTAGCCAGGCTAATGAAAAACTGTTTTTT.

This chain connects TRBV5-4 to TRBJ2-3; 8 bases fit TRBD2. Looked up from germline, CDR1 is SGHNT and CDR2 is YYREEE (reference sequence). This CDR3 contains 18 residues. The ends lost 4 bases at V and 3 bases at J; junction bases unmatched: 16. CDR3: CASSMMSMAGGGTDTQYF. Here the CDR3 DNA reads TGTGCCAGCAGCATGATGAGTATGGCGGGAGGAGGGACAGATACGCAGTATTTT.

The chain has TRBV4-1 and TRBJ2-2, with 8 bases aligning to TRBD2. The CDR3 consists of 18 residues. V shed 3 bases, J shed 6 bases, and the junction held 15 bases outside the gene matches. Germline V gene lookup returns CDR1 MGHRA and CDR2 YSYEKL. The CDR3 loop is CASSQDQAGGNSSGELFF. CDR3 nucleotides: TGCGCCAGCAGCCAGGACCAGGCGGGAGGTAATTCGTCCGGGGAGCTGTTTTTT.

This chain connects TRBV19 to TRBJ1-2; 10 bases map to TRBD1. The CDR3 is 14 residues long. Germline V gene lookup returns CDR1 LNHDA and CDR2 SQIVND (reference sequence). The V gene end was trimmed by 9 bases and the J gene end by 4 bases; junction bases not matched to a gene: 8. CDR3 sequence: CASRTGGYGYGYTF. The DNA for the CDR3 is TGTGCCAGCCGGACAGGGGGATATGGCTATGGCTACACCTTC.

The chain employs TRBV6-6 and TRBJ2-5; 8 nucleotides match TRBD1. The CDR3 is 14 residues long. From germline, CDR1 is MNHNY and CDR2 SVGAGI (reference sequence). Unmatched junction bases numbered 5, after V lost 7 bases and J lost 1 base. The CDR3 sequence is CASTDRGIQETQYF. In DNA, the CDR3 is TGTGCCAGCACCGACAGGGGCATCCAAGAGACCCAGTACTTC.

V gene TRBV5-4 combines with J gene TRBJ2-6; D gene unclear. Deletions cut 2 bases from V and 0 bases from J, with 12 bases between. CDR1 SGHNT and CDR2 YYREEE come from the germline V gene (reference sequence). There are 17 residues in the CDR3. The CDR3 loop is CASSFPGWYSGANVLTF. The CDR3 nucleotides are TGTGCCAGCAGCTTCCCTGGTTGGTACTCTGGGGCCAACGTCCTGACTTTC.

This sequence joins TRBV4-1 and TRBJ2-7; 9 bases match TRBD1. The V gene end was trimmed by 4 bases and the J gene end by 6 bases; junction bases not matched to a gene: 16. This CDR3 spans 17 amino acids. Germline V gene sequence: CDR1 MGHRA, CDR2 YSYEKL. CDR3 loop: CASSLKPRDRVYREQYF. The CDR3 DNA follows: TGCGCCAGCAGCCTGAAACCCCGGGACAGGGTATATCGCGAGCAGTACTTC.

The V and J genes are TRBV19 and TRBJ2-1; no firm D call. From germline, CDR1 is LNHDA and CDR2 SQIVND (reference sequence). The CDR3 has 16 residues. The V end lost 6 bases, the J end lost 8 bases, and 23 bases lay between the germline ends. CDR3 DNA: TGTGCCAGTAGCCAAACGATACTACTTGGCGGCGATGAGCAGTTCTTC. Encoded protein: CASSQTILLGGDEQFF.

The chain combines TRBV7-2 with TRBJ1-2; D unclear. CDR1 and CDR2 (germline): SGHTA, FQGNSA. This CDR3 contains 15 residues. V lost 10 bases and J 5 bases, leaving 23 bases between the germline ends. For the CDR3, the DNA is TGTGCCACCCCCCTCTCTGGAAAGGCTTTGTATGGCTACACCTTC. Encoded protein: CATPLSGKALYGYTF.

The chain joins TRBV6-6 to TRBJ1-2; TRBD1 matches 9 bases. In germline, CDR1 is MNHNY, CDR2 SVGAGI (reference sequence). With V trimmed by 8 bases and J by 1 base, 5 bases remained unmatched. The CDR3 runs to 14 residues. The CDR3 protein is CASGGDRDNYGYTF. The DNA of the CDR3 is TGTGCCAGCGGCGGGGACAGGGATAACTATGGCTACACCTTC.